These 14 T cell receptor beta chains were all obtained from the same sample, sequenced in a study of T-cell reconstitution after alpha-beta-depleted transplantation in children. Molecular barcoding with unique molecular identifiers was used for the TCRbeta library. TCRdb processed the PCR reads anew with MiXCR; each CDR3 protein has one entry. The sample contains fewer than 250,000 distinct CDR3 sequences, approximately 17% of which appear only once. The input for sequencing was PBMCs, mostly from graft donor cells, taken 360 days after TCRalphabeta/CD19-depleted stem cell transplant. These receptors were obtained from a male patient between 2 and 10 years old who had a stem cell transplant for acute lymphoblastic leukemia, so the T cells may come from the graft donor.

CDR3 sequence: CASRDTRPTGTEAFF. CDR3 sequence (DNA): TGTGCCAGCAGGGACACACGCCCCACCGGAACAGAAGCTTTCTTT. The rearrangement joins TRBV3-1 to TRBJ1-1; a weak D match, TRBD1 (5 bases). The CDR3 loop spans 15 amino acids. CDR1 is LGHDT and CDR2 is YNNKEL in the germline V gene (reference sequence). V was pared by 6 bases and J by 8 bases, with 22 bases between. Drawing the rest from reference TRBV3-1 and TRBJ1-1, the complete variable domain is DTAVSQTPKYLVTQMGNDKSIKCEQNLGHDTMYWYKQDSKKFLKIMFSYNNKELIINETVPNRFSPKSPDKAHLNLHINSLELGDSAVYFCASRDTRPTGTEAFFGQGTRLTVV.

This clonotype has a handful of counts. The J gene is TRBJ2-1, the V gene TRBV20-1, with 9 bases identical to TRBD2. V lost 1 base to trimming and J lost 0 bases; unmatched junction nucleotides: 7. From germline, CDR1 is DFQATT and CDR2 SNEGSKA (reference sequence). The CDR3 loop spans 17 amino acids. Here the CDR3 DNA reads TGCAGTGCTAGAGGGCCAGTTAGCGGGAGCTCCTACAATGAGCAGTTCTTC. Amino acids: CSARGPVSGSSYNEQFF.

This clonotype showed up just a few times. The chain couples TRBV5-1 to TRBJ1-1; D is undetermined. The germline V and J ends were trimmed by 6 bases and 5 bases, with 17 bases remaining between them. Germline V CDR1 and CDR2: SGHRS, YFSETQ. The CDR3 extends over 14 amino acids. Written as DNA, the CDR3 is TGCGCCAGCAATCTGGACGGGCTTGGAACTGAAGCTTTCTTT. Amino acids: CASNLDGLGTEAFF.

The CDR3 is CASSLGDTLYSNQPQHF. Written as DNA, the CDR3 is TGTGCCAGCAGCTTAGGGGACACCTTATATAGCAATCAGCCCCAGCATTTT. The rearrangement uses TRBV7-2 and TRBJ1-5, with D possibly TRBD1 on 6 matching bases. The V and J ends lost 1 base and 0 bases respectively, with 13 bases between them. This CDR3 comprises 17 residues. Per germline, CDR1 SGHTA and CDR2 FQGNSA. Supplemented by reference TRBV7-2 and TRBJ1-5, the full variable domain reads GAGVSQSPSNKVTEKGKDVELRCDPISGHTALYWYRQSLGQGLEFLIYFQGNSAPDKSGLPSDRFSAERTGGSVSTLTIQRTQQEDSAVYLCASSLGDTLYSNQPQHFGDGTRLSIL.

This clonotype has only a few counts. This chain links TRBV18 with TRBJ2-3, with 8 bases that match TRBD2. This CDR3 region has 16 residues. Germline CDR1 KGHSH, CDR2 LQKENI. The V segment lost 1 base and the J segment 4 bases; nucleotides outside the gene matches: 7. The CDR3: CASSPRLAGSADTQYF. As DNA, the CDR3 is TGTGCCAGCTCACCACGGCTAGCGGGTAGCGCAGATACGCAGTATTTT.

This clonotype was detected only a few times. The chain is built from TRBV7-9 and TRBJ1-1; D might be TRBD1 (6 bases). Trimming removed 2 bases from V and 0 bases from J, with 10 bases in between. The germline V gene has CDR1 SEHNR and CDR2 FQNEAQ (reference sequence). The CDR3 is 15 amino acids. The DNA of the CDR3 is TGTGCCAGCAGCTTATCGACAGGCGTGAACACTGAAGCTTTCTTT. Translating it yields CASSLSTGVNTEAFF. Filled out from reference TRBV7-9 and TRBJ1-1, the complete variable domain reads DTGVSQNPRHKITKRGQNVTFRCDPISEHNRLYWYRQTLGQGPEFLTYFQNEAQLEKSRLLSDRFSAERPKGSFSTLEIQRTEQGDSAMYLCASSLSTGVNTEAFFGQGTRLTVV.

This clonotype was seen only a few times. The rearrangement joins TRBV7-9 to TRBJ2-7; weak D call: TRBD1 (6 bases). V was shortened by 5 bases and J by 3 bases, with 17 bases between the two germline ends. Germline values: CDR1 SEHNR, CDR2 FQNEAQ (reference sequence). The CDR3 sequence is 15 residues long. The CDR3 protein is CASSAKGQNDYEQYF. As DNA, the CDR3 is TGTGCCAGCAGCGCCAAGGGACAAAATGACTACGAGCAGTACTTC.

This rearrangement joins TRBV3-1 to TRBJ2-1; TRBD1 matches 10 bases. Germline lookup yields CDR1 LGHDT and CDR2 YNNKEL (reference sequence). This CDR3 comprises 14 residues. Trimming removed 3 bases from V and 8 bases from J; junction bases left unmatched: 4. The CDR3: CASSQMTGGDEQFF. The CDR3 bases are TGTGCCAGCAGCCAGATGACAGGGGGCGATGAGCAGTTCTTC.

This clonotype was seen more than once but under ten times. J is TRBJ2-7 and V is TRBV3-1, with D hard to call. The CDR3 runs to 11 residues. Germline V gene sequence: CDR1 LGHDT, CDR2 YNNKEL (reference sequence). The V end lost 5 bases, the J end lost 3 bases, and 5 bases lay between the germline ends. CDR3 bases: TGTGCCAGCAGCGTCGACTACGAGCAGTACTTC. It is translated as CASSVDYEQYF.

This clonotype was observed at least ten times. Written as DNA, the CDR3 is TGCGCCAGCAGCTTGGCGGGACTAGCCGCAGATACGCAGTATTTT. It yields the protein CASSLAGLAADTQYF. The chain links TRBV5-1 to TRBJ2-3; TRBD2 agrees at 9 bases. Germline assignment: CDR1 SGHRS and CDR2 YFSETQ. The CDR3 spans 15 residues. The ends lost 0 bases at V and 4 bases at J; junction bases unmatched: 3.

This sequence joins TRBV19 and TRBJ2-5; TRBD2 agrees at 9 bases. Per germline, CDR1 LNHDA and CDR2 SQIVND (reference sequence). The ends lost 8 bases at V and 1 base at J; junction bases unmatched: 5. The CDR3 runs 14 residues. CDR3 DNA: TGTGCCAGTTCGCCTAGCGGGGTCCAAGAGACCCAGTACTTC. It codes for CASSPSGVQETQYF.

This clonotype occurred a few times. The chain couples TRBV12-3 or TRBV12-4 to TRBJ2-3, with 11 bases that match TRBD2. Trimming cost V 2 bases and J 0 bases; bases outside gene matches: 13. The CDR3 consists of 20 residues. This CDR3 is CASSLWLATSGDSSTDTQYF. The CDR3 DNA reads as TGTGCCAGCAGTTTATGGTTAGCGACTAGCGGGGACTCAAGCACAGATACGCAGTATTTT.

This clonotype came up a few times. The V call is TRBV29-1, the J call TRBJ2-2; no clear D gene. V lost 1 base, J lost 1 base, and 10 bases lay in between. CDR3 length equals 15 residues. The germline gives CDR1 SQVTM, CDR2 ANQGSEA. The CDR3 DNA reads as TGCAGCGTTGAAGTTCGATATCAGAACACCGGGGAGCTGTTTTTT. As protein: CSVEVRYQNTGELFF.

The table lists this clonotype with a few counts. The chain employs TRBV11-2 and TRBJ2-3, with a tentative D call TRBD1 (6 bases). V gave up 4 bases and J gave up 0 bases, with 11 bases separating them. The V gene's germline CDR1 is SGHAT and CDR2 FQNNGV. The CDR3 contains 15 residues. The chain's CDR3 is CASSSQGSSTDTQYF. DNA for the CDR3: TGTGCCAGCAGCTCACAGGGTTCTAGCACAGATACGCAGTATTTT.